This T cell receptor beta chain was sequenced during a study of blood T cells in healthy people across ages. Study-level information: Roughly one uniquely barcoded beta molecule per two T cells was captured.

Germline V gene lookup returns CDR1 MNHEY and CDR2 SVGAGI. V was cut by 6 bases and J by 0 bases, with 15 bases left in between. The CDR3 is 16 amino acids. This clonotype has only a few counts. Its specificity is unknown. Using a J-beta primer mix together with a sample-barcoded 5' primer, a second PCR was run for roughly 6 to 11 cycles. TCRdb recomputed calls from the 5' RACE reads with MiXCR, one row per CDR3 protein. The sample lists under 950,000 distinct CDR3 sequences, 20% to 25% seen once, with 20% to 25% in the top ten. General observations from the study: Per-million-T-cell TCR beta diversity fell roughly linearly with age. Since the PBMCs were unsorted, naive and antigen-experienced cells could not be conclusively compared.

The chain recombines TRBV6-5 with TRBJ2-1, with D unclear. This clonotype was obtained from a man in his 70s in good health. Sequencing input: blood. Here the CDR3 reads CASSESMFGSYNEQFF. The CDR3 nucleotides read TGTGCCAGCAGCGAGTCCATGTTTGGCTCCTACAATGAGCAGTTCTTC.